A selection of T cell receptor beta chains follows, all from one sample in a study of tumor-infiltrating lymphocytes in primary liver carcinoma. MiXCR, run by TCRdb on the multiplex PCR reads, gives a single entry per CDR3 protein. The table includes about 50,000 distinct CDR3 sequences, roughly 80% detected once. Sequences were obtained from liver tumor tissue from sampling region 5. All receptors derive from a man aged 35 to 55 with primary liver carcinoma and hepatitis B virus infection. Each CDR3 is given with its conserved first and last residue. Each record gives: D gene, V gene, CDR3 protein. D genes are given only for firm matches.

TRBD2,TRBV6-1,CASSPLRSLAGERELFF
.,TRBV10-3,CAIRGTQEETQYF
.,TRBV29-1,CSAPDGGQVGEQFF
.,TRBV29-1,CSVDMAGAIGQFF
.,TRBV5-5,CASSPTSTDNMQYF
.,TRBV10-2,CASVLAKYNEQFF
TRBD1,TRBV11-1,CASRGKLSHEQYF
TRBD2,TRBV11-2,CASSLALRGPREKGTDTQYF
TRBD2,TRBV4-3,CASSQELAGGHEQYF
.,TRBV14,CASNQGDGRPLHF